Listed here is a single TCR beta chain. Its antigen is undetermined. The sample originates from a study of CD8 T cells in ankylosing spondylitis. Study observations and caveats: Reported data indicate significant enrichment of disease-linked clones within matched ankylosing spondylitis synovial fluid. There was a TCR beta motif, made of fewer than 10 highly homologous variants, that appeared characteristic of ankylosing spondylitis blood. Disease-linked clones were CD8+ and relatively rare in peripheral blood.

V lost 3 bases to trimming and J lost 10 bases, with 7 bases between them. The CDR3 is made up of 11 amino acids. TCRdb fed the 5' RACE reads into MiXCR, producing one record per CDR3 protein. The sample includes about 250,000 distinct CDR3 sequences, 15% to 20% seen only once; the top ten take around a third. The sequence derives from a male donor with ankylosing spondylitis or in good health (not recorded which). The sequencing input was blood, either unsorted or a sorted T cell fraction (not recorded which). This rearrangement joins TRBV12-3 or TRBV12-4 to TRBJ2-1; D unresolved. The CDR3 sequence is CASSFKTEQFF. In DNA, the CDR3 is TGTGCCAGCAGTTTTAAGACAGAGCAGTTCTTC.